This T cell receptor beta chain was identified during a study of identical twins. Points from the study as a whole: Cord blood's abundant beta clonotypes had fewer insertions, unlike memory repertoires. Zero-insertion analyses might be partly confounded by invariant T cells like MAIT and iNKT.

Only a few counts were recorded for this clonotype. Its specificity is not known. The CDR3 spans 15 residues. A single record per CDR3 protein comes from TCRdb applying MiXCR to the 5' RACE reads. The table lists approximately 1.8 million distinct CDR3 sequences, around 33% of them singletons, with less than 0.35% in the top ten. Source material: cord blood. This sequence joins TRBV21-1 and TRBJ2-3; the table names TRBD1, a call not compared with the DNA. TRBV21-1 is shown as a pseudogene. The TCR comes from a newborn girl in good health. CDR3 sequence: CASSMGRQGTDTQYF. The CDR3 DNA reads as TGTGCCAGCAGCATGGGGAGACAGGGCACAGATACGCAGTATTTT.